Below are 11 T cell receptor beta chains sequenced from a single sample in a study of technical replicates of blood from a few donors. The method was immunoSEQ multiplex PCR; TCRdb's version includes in-frame clones alone and lacks a portion of them. The sample holds 55,000 to 85,000 clones, 95% to 97% seen once. Material for sequencing was T cells isolated from PBMCs. All receptors come from a human donor in good health.

The V gene is TRBV4-2, the J gene TRBJ2-3, with 11 bases identical to TRBD2. Germline trimming cut 1 base from V and 0 bases from J; bases unmatched to any gene: 3. This CDR3 is 17 amino acids long. Germline CDR1 LGHNA, CDR2 YNFKEQ. As DNA, the CDR3 is TGTGCCAGCAGCCAAGCCAGACTAGCGGGAAGCACAGATACGCAGTATTTT. It encodes CASSQARLAGSTDTQYF.

V gene TRBV2 combines with J gene TRBJ1-2; 7 bases match TRBD1. The ends lost 2 bases at V and 4 bases at J; junction bases unmatched: 7. The CDR3 covers 15 residues. Germline loops: CDR1 SNHLY, CDR2 FYNNEI. The chain's CDR3 is CASSESGTERYGYTF. The DNA for the CDR3 is TGTGCCAGCAGTGAATCGGGGACAGAACGCTATGGCTACACCTTC.

This clone came up once. The J gene is TRBJ2-1, the V gene TRBV28; TRBD1 agrees at 8 bases. Germline V gives CDR1 MDHEN, CDR2 SYDVKM. The CDR3 runs 15 residues. V lost 6 bases, J lost 5 bases, and 9 bases stayed unmatched. In DNA, the CDR3 is TGTGCCAGCAGACGATATCAGGGGGCTCACAATGAGCAGTTCTTC. Protein: CASRRYQGAHNEQFF.

V gene TRBV6-8 combines with J gene TRBJ2-7; TRBD2 matches 7 bases. V lost 8 bases to trimming and J lost 0 bases; unmatched junction nucleotides: 10. Germline-derived CDR1 and CDR2 are MNHGY and SAAAGT. There are 15 residues in the CDR3. In DNA, the CDR3 is TGTGCCAGCGCCGACGGGAGGCCGAGCTCCTACGAGCAGTACTTC. This codes for CASADGRPSSYEQYF.

This clone is a singleton in its sample. The CDR3, as DNA: TGTGCCAGCAGTTTTGTACATCTTAGCCAGGGCCTCAATGAAAAACTGTTTTTT. This gives the protein CASSFVHLSQGLNEKLFF. The J gene is TRBJ1-4, the V gene TRBV28; weak D call: TRBD1 (5 bases). CDR3 length: 18 amino acids. V was clipped by 3 bases and J by 5 bases, with 22 bases between them. Per germline, CDR1 MDHEN and CDR2 SYDVKM.

This chain uses TRBV19 with TRBJ2-4; possible D gene TRBD1, 5 bases. The CDR3 consists of 12 residues. Trimming shortened V by 10 bases and J by 0 bases, and 7 bases separated the two germline ends. Germline V lookup: CDR1 LNHDA, CDR2 SQIVND (reference sequence). CDR3 sequence (DNA): TGTGCCACAGGGCTAGCCAAAAACATTCAGTACTTC. Amino acids: CATGLAKNIQYF. Using reference TRBV19 and TRBJ2-4 for the parts outside the CDR3, the full variable domain is DGGITQSPKYLFRKEGQNVTLSCEQNLNHDAMYWYRQDPGQGLRLIYYSQIVNDFQKGDIAEGYSVSREKKESFPLTVTSAQKNPTAFYLCATGLAKNIQYFGAGTRLSVL.

The CDR3 here is CASSLPAANEQYF. The DNA of the CDR3 is TGTGCCAGCAGTTTACCAGCAGCGAACGAGCAGTACTTC. The rearrangement joins TRBV28 to TRBJ2-7; no clear D. Trimming stripped 2 bases from V and 5 bases from J, with 10 bases between. CDR3 length equals 13 residues. Germline CDR1 and CDR2: MDHEN and SYDVKM.

The chain joins TRBV7-9 to TRBJ2-7; D is undetermined. V lost 3 bases to trimming and J lost 5 bases, with 5 bases between them. This CDR3 spans 11 amino acids. Germline assignment: CDR1 SEHNR and CDR2 FQNEAQ (reference sequence). The CDR3 DNA reads as TGTGCCAGCAGCTTTAATGACGAGCAGTACTTC. Translation: CASSFNDEQYF.

The chain has TRBV5-1 and TRBJ1-1, with TRBD1 as a possible D gene (5 bases). V lost 5 bases and J lost 3, with 14 bases in between. In germline, CDR1 is SGHRS, CDR2 YFSETQ. This CDR3 is 14 amino acids long. This CDR3 reads CASRVLIRDTEAFF. For the CDR3, the DNA is TGCGCCAGCAGAGTCCTTATCAGGGACACTGAAGCTTTCTTT.

This sequence joins TRBV2 and TRBJ2-7; 8 positions agree with TRBD2. Germline CDR1 reads SNHLY; CDR2 reads FYNNEI. V lost 8 bases, J lost 0 bases, and 9 bases stayed unmatched. The CDR3 runs to 15 residues. For the CDR3, the DNA is TGTGCCAGCCGAAGCGGGGGAAAAAGCTCCTACGAGCAGTACTTC. It translates to CASRSGGKSSYEQYF.

The V and J genes are TRBV7-3 and TRBJ1-5, with D hard to call. CDR1 is SGHTA and CDR2 is FQGTGA in the germline V gene. CDR3 size: 13 residues. Trimming shortened V by 5 bases and J by 5 bases, and 10 bases separated the two germline ends. The CDR3 DNA reads TGTGCCAGCAGCCCAGAGCGGGATCAGCCCCAGCATTTT. This gives the protein CASSPERDQPQHF.